What follows describes a single T cell receptor beta chain. This sample was taken from a study of technical replicates of blood from a handful of donors. Using immunoSEQ multiplex PCR, the repertoire was profiled, and TCRdb retains in-frame clones only, with some absent. Among roughly 57,000 clones listed, about 96% were seen once. Germline lookup yields CDR1 LGHNA and CDR2 YSLEER. V shed 6 bases, J shed 4 bases, and the junction held 8 bases outside the gene matches. This CDR3 comprises 14 residues. The gene calls are TRBV4-3 and TRBJ2-7; 8 bases fit TRBD1. Sequencing used PBMCs. The receptor's source is a human donor in good health. Some clones in this sample may be carry-over from other donors' samples. The CDR3 DNA follows: TGCGCCAGCAGTCCAACAGGGGGAGCTTACGAGCAGTACTTC. Translating it yields CASSPTGGAYEQYF.